Given below is one T cell receptor (beta chain) in context. What it binds is unknown. Germline lookup yields CDR1 SGHRS and CDR2 YFSETQ. There are 16 residues in the CDR3. The ends lost 4 bases at V and 4 bases at J; junction bases unmatched: 13. This entry comes from a study of shared clonotypes between healthy human individuals. Study context: Each donor had three CD4 naive, three CD4 memory, two CD8 naive and one CD8 memory plate. Study outcomes and limitations: It was observed that 4% to 6% of naive CD4 clonotypes were shared across a handful of donors. Non-shared clonotypes had lower generation probabilities than clonotypes shared by all four sorted-subset donors.

Authors' data handling: Quality scores were absent from the junction-only immunoSEQ sequences, so filtering differed. Clones were sequenced by immunoSEQ multiplex PCR, and TCRdb holds only the in-frame ones, with some missing. V, J and clone size are those of that table, while D and trimming were read from the DNA. The sample comprises about 2.1 million clones, 80% to 95% of which are singletons, and less than 2% rests with the top ten. Naive-designated CD8 cells lacked CD45RO, were positively enriched for CCR7, and omitted terminally differentiated effector memory CD45RA+ cells. This receptor was taken from a man between 18 and 35 years old in good health. Some clones in this sample may be carry-over from other donors' samples. This chain links TRBV5-1 with TRBJ2-7, with 8 nucleotides matching TRBD1. Sequencing used naive CD8+ T cells from PBMCs. The CDR3 region has the DNA TGCGCCAGCAGCATCTACGTGACAGGGGTTTCTTACGAGCAGTACTTC. Its protein is CASSIYVTGVSYEQYF.